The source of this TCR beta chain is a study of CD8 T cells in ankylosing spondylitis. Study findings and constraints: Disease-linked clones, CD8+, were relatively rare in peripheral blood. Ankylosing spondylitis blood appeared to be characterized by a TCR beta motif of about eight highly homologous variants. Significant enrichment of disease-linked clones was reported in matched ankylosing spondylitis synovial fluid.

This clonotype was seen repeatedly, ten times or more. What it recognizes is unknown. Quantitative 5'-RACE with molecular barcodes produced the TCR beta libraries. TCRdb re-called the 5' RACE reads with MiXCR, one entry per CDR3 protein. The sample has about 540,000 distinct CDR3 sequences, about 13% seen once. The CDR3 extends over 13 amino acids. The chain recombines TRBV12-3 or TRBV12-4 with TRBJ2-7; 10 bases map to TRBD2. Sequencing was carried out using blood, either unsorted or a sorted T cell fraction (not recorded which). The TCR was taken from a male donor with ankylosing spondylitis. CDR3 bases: TGTGCCAGCAGCTTAGCGGGAGGTTACGAGCAGTACGTC. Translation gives CASSLAGGYEQYV.